This T cell receptor (beta chain) was retrieved from a study of blood T cell repertoires in COVID-19. Study in general: Both acute and convalescent COVID-19 samples were obtained from the United States, Italy and Spain. PBMCs, B-cell-depleted T cells, or T cells provided the cDNA or gDNA that made up the material.

This clone has just one count. In the original analysis: Amplification of reference gene primers was used by the study to estimate nucleated cell counts. Clones were sequenced by immunoSEQ multiplex PCR, and TCRdb holds only the in-frame ones, with some missing. The V and J calls and clone size are taken from that table; D and trimming were inferred from the DNA. The sample contains 20,000 to 25,000 clones, more than 70% of which appear only once. J was trimmed by 2 bases and V by 5 bases; bases with no gene match: 3. Per germline, CDR1 LGHNT and CDR2 FRNRAP. The CDR3 extends over 13 amino acids. The sample was peripheral blood. The J gene is TRBJ2-7, the V gene TRBV12-5; 7 bases match TRBD1. The TCR was taken from a man aged 35-49 years with acute or convalescent COVID-19. The CDR3: CASGPGQTYEQYF. The CDR3 nucleotides are TGTGCTAGTGGTCCGGGACAGACCTACGAGCAGTACTTC.